This entry describes one T cell receptor (beta chain). Germline assignment: CDR1 DFQATT and CDR2 SNEGSKA (reference sequence). V was clipped by 5 bases and J by 3 bases, with 11 bases between them. The length of the CDR3 is 13 residues. This specimen comes from a study of CD8 T cells in Susac syndrome. In blood CD8+ and CD4+ T cells, TCR beta underwent sequencing. Random hexamers were used to reverse transcribe the RNA input (about 0.45 to 1 ug). Amplification of TCR beta CDR3 across 54 Vbeta and 13 Jbeta was performed with immunoSEQ multiplex PCR. Each CDR3 protein is one row after TCRdb ran MiXCR on the immunoSEQ multiplex PCR reads. The data contain approximately 190,000 distinct CDR3 sequences, approximately 94% of them singletons.

This sequence joins TRBV20-1 and TRBJ1-5; D gene unclear. The sequenced sample consisted of CD4+ T cells from PBMCs. This clonotype originated in a human donor with Susac syndrome. CDR3 sequence reads: CSASKTFNQPQHF. The DNA of the CDR3 is TGCAGTGCTTCGAAGACCTTCAATCAGCCCCAGCATTTT.